This TCR beta chain comes out of a study of T-cell memory formation after mild COVID-19. Using its own MiXCR run on the 5' RACE reads, TCRdb lists one record per CDR3 protein. The sample lists 350,000 or so distinct CDR3 sequences, over 20% seen once, with 9.5% to 15% in the top ten. CDR3 size: 17 residues. The V and J ends lost 3 bases and 6 bases respectively, with 20 bases between them. The chain has TRBV12-3 or TRBV12-4 and TRBJ2-2; no definite D call. The sequenced sample was PBMCs or a T cell subset sorted from them (not recorded which). The receptor's source is an adult woman who had mild COVID-19 (a few samples of this study predate the infection). Cell type and time point are not known. Written as DNA, the CDR3 is TGTGCCAGCAGTTTCCTGGACCCCCGGAGTGAGGCCGGGGAGCTGTTTTTT. The encoded protein is CASSFLDPRSEAGELFF.